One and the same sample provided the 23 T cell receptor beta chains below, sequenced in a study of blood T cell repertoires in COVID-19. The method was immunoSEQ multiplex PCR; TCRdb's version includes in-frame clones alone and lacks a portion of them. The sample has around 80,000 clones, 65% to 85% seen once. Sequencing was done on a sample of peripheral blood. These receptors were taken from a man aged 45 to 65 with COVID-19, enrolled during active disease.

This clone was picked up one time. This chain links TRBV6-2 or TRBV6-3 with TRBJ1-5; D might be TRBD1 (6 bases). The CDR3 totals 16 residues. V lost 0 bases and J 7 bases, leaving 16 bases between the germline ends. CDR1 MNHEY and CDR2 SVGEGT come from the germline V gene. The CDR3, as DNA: TGTGCCAGCAGTTACTCTGGGCGCAGGGGATTACAGCCCCAGCATTTT. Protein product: CASSYSGRRGLQPQHF.

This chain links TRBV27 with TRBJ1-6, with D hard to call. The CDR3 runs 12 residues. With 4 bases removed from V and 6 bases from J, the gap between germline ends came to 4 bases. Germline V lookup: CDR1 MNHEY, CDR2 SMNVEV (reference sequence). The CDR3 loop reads CASSSGNSPLHF. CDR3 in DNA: TGTGCCAGCAGTTCGGGTAATTCACCCCTCCACTTT.

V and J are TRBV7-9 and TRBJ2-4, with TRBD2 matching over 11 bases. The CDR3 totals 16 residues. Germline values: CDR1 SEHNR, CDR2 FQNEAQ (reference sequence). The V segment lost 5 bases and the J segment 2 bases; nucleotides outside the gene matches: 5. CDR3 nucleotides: TGTGCCAGCAGCCAGGGGACTAGCGGATCCAAAAACATTCAGTACTTC. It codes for CASSQGTSGSKNIQYF.

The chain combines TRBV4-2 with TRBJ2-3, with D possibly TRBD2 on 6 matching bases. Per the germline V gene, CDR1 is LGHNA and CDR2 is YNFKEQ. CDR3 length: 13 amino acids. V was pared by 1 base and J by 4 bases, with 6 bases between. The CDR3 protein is CASSQGDSDTQYF. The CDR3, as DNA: TGTGCCAGCAGCCAAGGGGACTCAGATACGCAGTATTTT.

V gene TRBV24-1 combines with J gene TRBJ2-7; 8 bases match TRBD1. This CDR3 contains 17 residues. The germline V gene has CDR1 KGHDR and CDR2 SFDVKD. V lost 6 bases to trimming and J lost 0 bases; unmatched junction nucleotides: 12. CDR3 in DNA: TGTGCCACCAGTCTGGGTGGGGATACAGGGGGCTCCTACGAGCAGTACTTC. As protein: CATSLGGDTGGSYEQYF.

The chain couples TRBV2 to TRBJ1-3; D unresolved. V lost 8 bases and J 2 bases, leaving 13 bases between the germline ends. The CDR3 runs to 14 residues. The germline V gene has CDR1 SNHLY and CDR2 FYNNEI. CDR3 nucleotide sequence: TGTGCCAGCCGAGATCATGGAGCTGGAAACACCATATATTTT. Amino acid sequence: CASRDHGAGNTIYF.

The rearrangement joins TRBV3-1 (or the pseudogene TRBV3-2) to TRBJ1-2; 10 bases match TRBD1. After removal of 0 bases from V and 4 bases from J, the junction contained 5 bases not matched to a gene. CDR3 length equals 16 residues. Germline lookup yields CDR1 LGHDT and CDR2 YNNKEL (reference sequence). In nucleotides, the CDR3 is TGTGCCAGCAGCCAAGAGACAGGGGGCTATCTCTATGGCTACACCTTC. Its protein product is CASSQETGGYLYGYTF.

The CDR3: CASSYSNTLGNQPQHF. In DNA, the CDR3 is TGTGCCAGCAGTTACTCGAACACTCTAGGCAATCAGCCCCAGCATTTT. V usage is TRBV6-5 and J usage is TRBJ1-5; D unclear. The CDR3 is 16 residues long. Trimming stripped 0 bases from V and 2 bases from J, with 11 bases between. Germline V lookup: CDR1 MNHEY, CDR2 SVGAGI.

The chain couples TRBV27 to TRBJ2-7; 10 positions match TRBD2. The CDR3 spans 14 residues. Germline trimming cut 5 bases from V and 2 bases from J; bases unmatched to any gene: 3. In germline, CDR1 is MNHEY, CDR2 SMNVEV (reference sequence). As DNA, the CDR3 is TGTGCCAGCAGTATAAGCGGGAGGGCCTACGAGCAGTACTTC. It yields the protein CASSISGRAYEQYF.

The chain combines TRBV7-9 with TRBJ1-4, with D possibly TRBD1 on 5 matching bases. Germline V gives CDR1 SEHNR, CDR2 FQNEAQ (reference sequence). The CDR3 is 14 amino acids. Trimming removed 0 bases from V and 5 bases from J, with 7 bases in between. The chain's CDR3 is CASSLAGGNEKLFF. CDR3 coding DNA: TGTGCCAGCAGCTTAGCCGGGGGGAATGAAAAACTGTTTTTT.

CDR3 residues: CASSYWSHQPQHF. The DNA of the CDR3 is TGTGCCAGCAGTTACTGGAGTCATCAGCCCCAGCATTTT. V usage is TRBV6-2 or TRBV6-3 and J usage is TRBJ1-5; D call uncertain. Germline values: CDR1 MNHEY, CDR2 SVGEGT. The CDR3 has 13 amino acids. Trimming removed 1 base from V and 5 bases from J, with 6 bases in between.

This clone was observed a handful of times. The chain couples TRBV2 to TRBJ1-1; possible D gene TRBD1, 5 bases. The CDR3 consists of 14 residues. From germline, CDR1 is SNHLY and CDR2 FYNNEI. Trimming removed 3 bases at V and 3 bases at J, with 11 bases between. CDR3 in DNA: TGTGCCAGCAGTGACTTGACCAGGGACACTGAAGCTTTCTTT. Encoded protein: CASSDLTRDTEAFF. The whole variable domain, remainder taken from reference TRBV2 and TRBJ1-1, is EPEVTQTPSHQVTQMGQEVILRCVPISNHLYFYWYRQILGQKVEFLVSFYNNEISEKSEIFDDQFSVERPDGSNFTLKIRSTKLEDSAMYFCASSDLTRDTEAFFGQGTRLTVV.

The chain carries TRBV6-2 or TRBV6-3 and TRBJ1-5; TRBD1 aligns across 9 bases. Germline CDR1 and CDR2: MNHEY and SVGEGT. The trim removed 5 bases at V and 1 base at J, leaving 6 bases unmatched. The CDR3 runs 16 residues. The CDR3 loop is CASSLTGGLSNQPQHF. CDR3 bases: TGTGCCAGCAGTCTAACAGGGGGCTTGAGCAATCAGCCCCAGCATTTT.

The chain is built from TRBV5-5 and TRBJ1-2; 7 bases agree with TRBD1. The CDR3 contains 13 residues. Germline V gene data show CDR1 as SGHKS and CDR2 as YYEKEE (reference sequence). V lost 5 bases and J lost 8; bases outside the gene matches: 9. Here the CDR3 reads CASRTGTVGGYTF. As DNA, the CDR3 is TGTGCCAGCAGGACCGGGACAGTGGGGGGCTACACCTTC. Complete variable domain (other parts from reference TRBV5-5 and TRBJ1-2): DAGVTQSPTHLIKTRGQQVTLRCSPISGHKSVSWYQQVLGQGPQFIFQYYEKEERGRGNFPDRFSARQFPNYSSELNVNALLLGDSALYLCASRTGTVGGYTFGSGTRLTVV.

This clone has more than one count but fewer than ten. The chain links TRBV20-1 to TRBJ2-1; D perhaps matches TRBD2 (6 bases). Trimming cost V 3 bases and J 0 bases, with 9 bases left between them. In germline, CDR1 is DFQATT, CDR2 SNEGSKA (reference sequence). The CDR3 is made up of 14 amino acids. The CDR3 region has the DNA TGCAGTGCTAGTCGCGGGAACTCCTACAATGAGCAGTTCTTC. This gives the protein CSASRGNSYNEQFF.

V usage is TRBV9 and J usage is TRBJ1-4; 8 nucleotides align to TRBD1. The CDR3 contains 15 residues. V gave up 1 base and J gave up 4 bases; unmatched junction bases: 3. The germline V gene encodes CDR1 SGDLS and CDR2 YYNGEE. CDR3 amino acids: CASSVRQGNNEKLFF. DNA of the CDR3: TGTGCCAGCAGCGTACGACAGGGGAATAATGAAAAACTGTTTTTT.

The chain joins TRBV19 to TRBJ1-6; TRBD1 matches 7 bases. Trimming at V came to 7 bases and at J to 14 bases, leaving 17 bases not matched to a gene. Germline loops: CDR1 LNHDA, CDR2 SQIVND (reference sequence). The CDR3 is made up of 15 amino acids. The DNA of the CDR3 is TGTGCCAGTAAGACGACGGACAGGTCAAAGTTAGCCCTCCACTTT. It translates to CASKTTDRSKLALHF.

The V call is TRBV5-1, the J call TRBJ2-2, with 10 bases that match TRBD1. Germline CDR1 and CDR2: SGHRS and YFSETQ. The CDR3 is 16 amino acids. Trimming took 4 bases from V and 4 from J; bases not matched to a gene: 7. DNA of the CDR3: TGCGCCAGCAGCGCGCACCGGGACAGGGGCACCGGGGAGCTGTTTTTT. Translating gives CASSAHRDRGTGELFF.

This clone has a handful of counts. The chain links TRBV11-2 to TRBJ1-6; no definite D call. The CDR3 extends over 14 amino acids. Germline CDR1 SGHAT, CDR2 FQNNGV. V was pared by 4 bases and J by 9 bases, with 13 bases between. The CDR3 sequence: CASSSRSLSSPLHF. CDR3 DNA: TGTGCCAGCAGCTCGCGGTCGTTGAGTTCACCCCTCCACTTT.

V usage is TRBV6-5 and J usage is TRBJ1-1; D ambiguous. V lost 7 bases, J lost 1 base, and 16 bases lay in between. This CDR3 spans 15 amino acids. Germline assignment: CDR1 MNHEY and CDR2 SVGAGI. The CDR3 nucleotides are TGTGCCAGCACTCCCAGCGGGGAGGGGAACACTGAAGCTTTCTTT. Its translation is CASTPSGEGNTEAFF.

The CDR3 coding sequence is TGTGCCAGCAGCTCCTTTCTCGACGAGCAGTACTTC. Its translation: CASSSFLDEQYF. The chain combines TRBV5-4 with TRBJ2-7; the D is unclear. This CDR3 has 12 amino acids. The germline V gene has CDR1 SGHNT and CDR2 YYREEE (reference sequence). Deletions cut 3 bases from V and 5 bases from J, with 9 bases between.

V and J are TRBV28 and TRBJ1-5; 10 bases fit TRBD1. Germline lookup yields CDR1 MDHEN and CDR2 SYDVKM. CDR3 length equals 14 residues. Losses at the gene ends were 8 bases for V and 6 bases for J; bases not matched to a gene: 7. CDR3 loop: CASAGTGDGQPQHF. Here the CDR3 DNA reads TGTGCCAGCGCCGGGACAGGGGATGGTCAGCCCCAGCATTTT.

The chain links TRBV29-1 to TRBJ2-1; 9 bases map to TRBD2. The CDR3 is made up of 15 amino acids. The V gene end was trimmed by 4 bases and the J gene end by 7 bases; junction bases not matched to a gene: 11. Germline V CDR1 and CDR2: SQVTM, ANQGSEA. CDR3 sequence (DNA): TGCAGCGTTGGAACAATAGCGGGAGCCGGAAATGAGCAGTTCTTC. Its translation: CSVGTIAGAGNEQFF.